This T cell receptor (beta chain) was found in a study of T cell changes during pregnancy in multiple sclerosis. Trimming removed 2 bases from V and 6 bases from J; junction bases left unmatched: 7. Per germline, CDR1 SGHTA and CDR2 FQGNSA. The CDR3 is made up of 16 amino acids. Clones were sequenced by immunoSEQ multiplex PCR, and TCRdb holds only the in-frame ones, with some missing. Seen here are some 79,000 clones, 85% to 95% observed once, and the top ten hold around 0.5%. This chain joins TRBV7-2 and TRBJ2-5; 12 bases agree with TRBD2. The receptor comes from a female donor with multiple sclerosis, enrolled in a pregnancy study. The sample here was CD4+ T cells from peripheral blood mononuclear cells, taken in the second trimester of pregnancy. The CDR3 sequence is CASSLSSGGALKTQYF. The CDR3, as DNA: TGTGCCAGCAGCTTATCTAGCGGGGGGGCCTTAAAGACCCAGTACTTC.